These 22 T cell receptor beta chains share one sample of origin, sequenced in a study of CD8 T cells in ankylosing spondylitis. MiXCR, run by TCRdb on the 5' RACE reads, gives a single entry per CDR3 protein. Seen here are a few hundred thousand distinct CDR3 sequences, 20% observed once, and the top ten hold under 4%. Sequences were obtained from blood, either unsorted or a sorted T cell fraction (not recorded which). Receptor source: a female donor with ankylosing spondylitis or in good health (not recorded which).

This clonotype was found a few times. The chain links TRBV6-1 to TRBJ2-1; TRBD2 agrees at 9 bases. With 6 bases clipped from V and 7 bases from J, the junction kept 10 bases outside the gene matches. This CDR3 region has 15 residues. Per the germline V gene, CDR1 is MNHNS and CDR2 is SASEGT. This CDR3 reads CASRPTGLASNEQFF. The DNA for the CDR3 is TGTGCCAGCAGACCTACGGGACTAGCCTCAAATGAGCAGTTCTTC.

The CDR3 DNA sequence: TGTGCCATCAGGGCTAGCGGCTCCTACGAGCAGTACTTC. Translating it yields CAIRASGSYEQYF. This chain uses TRBV10-3 with TRBJ2-7; 7 bases agree with TRBD2. The V segment lost 6 bases and the J segment 0 bases; nucleotides outside the gene matches: 2. From germline, CDR1 is ENHRY and CDR2 SYGVKD. The CDR3 consists of 13 residues.

This chain uses TRBV7-2 with TRBJ1-1; D might be TRBD1 (6 bases). The CDR3 is made up of 13 amino acids. CDR1 and CDR2 from the germline V gene are SGHTA and FQGNSA. V dropped 5 bases and J dropped 4 bases, with 11 bases sitting between them. CDR3 DNA: TGTGCCAGCAGCAAAGGGGGGGTCACTGAAGCTTTCTTT. Its protein product is CASSKGGVTEAFF.

This clonotype was seen at least ten times. The V call is TRBV20-1, the J call TRBJ2-3, with TRBD2 matching over 15 bases. The germline CDR1 and CDR2 sequences are DFQATT and SNEGSKA (reference sequence). With V trimmed by 1 base and J by 6 bases, 5 bases remained unmatched. The CDR3 contains 16 residues. The CDR3 DNA reads TGCAGTGCTAGAGTGGGGGGGACTAGCGGGAGGGATACGCAGTATTTT. Translated, it gives CSARVGGTSGRDTQYF.

This clonotype was seen ten or more times. V and J are TRBV20-1 and TRBJ2-3; no definite D call. The CDR3 sequence is 14 residues long. V was trimmed by 5 bases and J by 3 bases, leaving 15 bases between them. Germline CDR1 reads DFQATT; CDR2 reads SNEGSKA (reference sequence). The CDR3 sequence: CSAPDVRFTDTQYF. CDR3 sequence (DNA): TGCAGTGCTCCTGACGTACGTTTTACAGATACGCAGTATTTT.

The genes are TRBV5-5 and TRBJ2-1, with 10 nucleotides matching TRBD2. The CDR3 runs 15 residues. Per the germline V gene, CDR1 is SGHKS and CDR2 is YYEKEE (reference sequence). J was trimmed by 9 bases and V by 0 bases; bases with no gene match: 6. The CDR3 sequence is CASSLVKREGTEQFF. CDR3 nucleotide sequence: TGTGCCAGCAGCTTGGTAAAGCGGGAGGGCACTGAGCAGTTCTTC.

This clonotype was counted between two and nine times. V and J are TRBV6-5 and TRBJ2-1; 13 bases align to TRBD2. V dropped 4 bases and J dropped 8; count of bases not matched to a gene: 5. The CDR3 is 15 residues long. Germline CDR1 reads MNHEY; CDR2 reads SVGAGI. The CDR3 sequence: CASSSRTSGSDEQFF. The CDR3 DNA follows: TGTGCCAGCAGTTCTCGGACTAGCGGGAGCGATGAGCAGTTCTTC.

J is TRBJ2-5 and V is TRBV5-5; 7 bases align to TRBD2. The trim removed 0 bases at V and 5 bases at J, leaving 7 bases unmatched. The CDR3 contains 15 residues. Germline V CDR1 and CDR2: SGHKS, YYEKEE (reference sequence). Here the CDR3 reads CASSLVASGMETQYF. The DNA for the CDR3 is TGTGCCAGCAGCTTGGTAGCCAGCGGGATGGAGACCCAGTACTTC.

This clonotype has a handful of counts. The chain joins TRBV4-2 to TRBJ2-3; maybe TRBD1 (5 bases). There are 16 residues in the CDR3. Deletions cut 0 bases from V and 0 bases from J, with 10 bases between. Germline-derived CDR1 and CDR2 are LGHNA and YNFKEQ. The CDR3: CASSQDQGGSTDTQYF. In DNA form, the CDR3 reads TGTGCCAGCAGCCAAGATCAGGGCGGTAGCACAGATACGCAGTATTTT.

At least ten counts were recorded for this clonotype. This chain links TRBV5-1 with TRBJ2-1, with 9 bases that match TRBD1. CDR1 is SGHRS, CDR2 YFSETQ, per germline. This CDR3 is 15 amino acids long. V was pared by 0 bases and J by 7 bases, with 5 bases of the junction left unmatched. The CDR3 bases are TGCGCCAGCAGCTTGGACGGACAGGGGCAGAATGAGCAGTTCTTC. Translating gives CASSLDGQGQNEQFF.

This chain's CDR3 is CSAWGLAGYEQYF. CDR3 in DNA: TGCAGTGCCTGGGGGCTAGCTGGCTACGAGCAGTACTTC. The J gene is TRBJ2-7, the V gene TRBV20-1; a possible D gene is TRBD1 (6 bases). The germline CDR1 and CDR2 sequences are DFQATT and SNEGSKA (reference sequence). Trimming shortened V by 6 bases and J by 3 bases, and 15 bases separated the two germline ends. CDR3 length: 13 residues.

The rearrangement uses TRBV6-2 or TRBV6-3 and TRBJ2-2; D is unresolved. This CDR3 has 12 amino acids. CDR1 and CDR2 (germline): MNHEY, SVGEGT. With 7 bases removed from V and 3 bases from J, the gap between germline ends came to 6 bases. CDR3 region: CASTRDTGELFF. CDR3 in DNA: TGTGCCAGCACTCGCGACACCGGGGAGCTGTTTTTT.

This sequence joins TRBV6-1 and TRBJ2-1, with 8 bases aligning to TRBD2. This CDR3 comprises 16 residues. CDR1 and CDR2 from the germline V gene are MNHNS and SASEGT. Trimming removed 6 bases from V and 1 base from J; junction bases left unmatched: 8. The CDR3 is CASRTLTSGSYNEQFF. The CDR3 DNA reads as TGTGCCAGCAGAACCTTAACTAGCGGTTCCTACAATGAGCAGTTCTTC.

This clonotype was seen a handful of times. V gene TRBV20-1 combines with J gene TRBJ2-1; D is possibly TRBD2 (6 bases). The ends were cut back, 1 base at V and 8 bases at J, with 15 bases in the middle. CDR1 is DFQATT and CDR2 is SNEGSKA in the germline V gene (reference sequence). The CDR3 runs 14 residues. The CDR3 sequence is CSARVRASDHEQFF. In nucleotides, the CDR3 is TGCAGTGCTAGAGTACGGGCTAGCGATCATGAGCAGTTCTTC.

This clonotype was counted between two and nine times. This chain joins TRBV12-3 or TRBV12-4 and TRBJ2-1; perhaps TRBD2 as D (5 bases). The CDR3 has 18 residues. Between the trimmed V and J ends, which lost 4 bases and 0 bases, there was a span of 19 bases. CDR3 region: CASSSDLSGLISYNEQFF. The CDR3 DNA reads TGTGCCAGCAGTTCGGACCTGAGCGGCCTGATCTCCTACAATGAGCAGTTCTTC.

This clonotype was recorded a few times. The rearrangement joins TRBV9 to TRBJ2-5, with 8 nucleotides matching TRBD1. CDR1 is SGDLS, CDR2 YYNGEE, per germline. After removal of 3 bases from V and 4 bases from J, the junction contained 8 bases not matched to a gene. CDR3 length: 15 residues. CDR3 coding DNA: TGTGCCAGCAGCGAAGGGGACAGGCATCGAGAGACCCAGTACTTC. It is translated as CASSEGDRHRETQYF. The whole variable domain, filled in from reference TRBV9 and TRBJ2-5, reads DSGVTQTPKHLITATGQRVTLRCSPRSGDLSVYWYQQSLDQGLQFLIQYYNGEERAKGNILERFSAQQFPDLHSELNLSSLELGDSALYFCASSEGDRHRETQYFGPGTRLLVL.

This clonotype was seen many times. The CDR3 coding sequence is TGTGCCAGCAGCTCTCTACAGGTCCAAGAGACCCAGTACTTC. This sequence encodes CASSSLQVQETQYF. The J gene is TRBJ2-5, the V gene TRBV7-6; possibly TRBD1 for D (5 bases). V lost 4 bases, J lost 1 base, and 10 bases lay in between. Looked up from germline, CDR1 is SGHVS and CDR2 is FNYEAQ. This CDR3 comprises 14 residues.

This clonotype was seen many times. The chain recombines TRBV20-1 with TRBJ2-7; TRBD2 is a possible D gene (5 bases). Per germline, CDR1 DFQATT and CDR2 SNEGSKA (reference sequence). V lost 4 bases and J 0 bases, leaving 10 bases between the germline ends. The CDR3 contains 13 residues. DNA of the CDR3: TGCAGTGCTATGGCGGGTAGCTCCTACGAGCAGTACTTC. This codes for CSAMAGSSYEQYF.

The rearrangement links TRBV29-1 to TRBJ2-1; no firm D call. V was trimmed by 4 bases and J by 5 bases, leaving 12 bases between them. CDR1 and CDR2 from the germline V gene are SQVTM and ANQGSEA. This CDR3 contains 13 residues. The CDR3 DNA reads TGCAGCGTTGTTCAGAAATTTAACAATGAGCAGTTCTTC. Amino acid sequence: CSVVQKFNNEQFF.

This clonotype has ten or more counts. V and J are TRBV12-3 or TRBV12-4 and TRBJ2-1; 12 bases align to TRBD2. The CDR3 is 12 amino acids. Germline trimming cut 5 bases from V and 13 bases from J; bases unmatched to any gene: 3. CDR3 in amino acids: CASSPSGRAQFF. CDR3 DNA sequence: TGTGCCAGCAGTCCTAGCGGGAGGGCCCAGTTCTTC.

This clonotype was seen ten or more times. The J gene is TRBJ1-2, the V gene TRBV5-1, with D possibly being TRBD1 (5 bases). CDR1 is SGHRS, CDR2 YFSETQ, per germline. This CDR3 comprises 16 residues. Trimming cost V 3 bases and J 2 bases, with 17 bases left between them. The CDR3 DNA sequence: TGCGCCAGCAGCTCCTTCATGGGGGGGATCAACTATGGCTACACCTTC. Translation: CASSSFMGGINYGYTF. The variable domain in full, completed from reference TRBV5-1 and TRBJ1-2, reads KAGVTQTPRYLIKTRGQQVTLSCSPISGHRSVSWYQQTPGQGLQFLFEYFSETQRNKGNFPGRFSGRQFSNSRSEMNVSTLELGDSALYLCASSSFMGGINYGYTFGSGTRLTVV.

The V call is TRBV30, the J call TRBJ1-5; D is perhaps TRBD1 (6 bases). V dropped 2 bases and J dropped 7 bases, with 15 bases sitting between them. CDR1 and CDR2 (germline): GTSNPN, SVGIG (reference sequence). The CDR3 is 14 amino acids. DNA for the CDR3: TGTGCCTGGAGTCCCGGGGGAGGACAGCAGCCCCAGCATTTT. Protein product: CAWSPGGGQQPQHF.